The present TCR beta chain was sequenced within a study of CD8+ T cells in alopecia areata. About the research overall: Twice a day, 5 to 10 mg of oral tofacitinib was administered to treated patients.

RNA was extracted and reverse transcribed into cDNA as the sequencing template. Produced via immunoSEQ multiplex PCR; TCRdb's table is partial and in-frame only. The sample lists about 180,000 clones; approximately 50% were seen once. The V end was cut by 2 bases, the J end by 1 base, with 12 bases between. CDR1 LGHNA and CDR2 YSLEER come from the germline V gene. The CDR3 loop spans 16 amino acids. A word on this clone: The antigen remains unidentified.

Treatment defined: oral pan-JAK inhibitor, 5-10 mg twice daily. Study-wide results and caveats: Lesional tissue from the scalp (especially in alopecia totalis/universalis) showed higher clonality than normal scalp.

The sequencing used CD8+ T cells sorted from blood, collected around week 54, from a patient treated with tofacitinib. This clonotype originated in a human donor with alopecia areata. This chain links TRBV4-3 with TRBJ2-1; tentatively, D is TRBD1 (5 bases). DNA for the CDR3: TGCGCCAGCAGCCAAAGGTTGGACATGTCCTACAATGAGCAGTTCTTC. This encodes CASSQRLDMSYNEQFF.